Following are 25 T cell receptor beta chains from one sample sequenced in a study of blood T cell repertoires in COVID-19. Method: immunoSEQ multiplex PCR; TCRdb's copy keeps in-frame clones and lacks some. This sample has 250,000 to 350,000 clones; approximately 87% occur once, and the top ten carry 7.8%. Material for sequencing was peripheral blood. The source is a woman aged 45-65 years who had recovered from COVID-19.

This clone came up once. The CDR3 sequence is CASSSSSRLSRGTQYF. CDR3 sequence (DNA): TGTGCCAGCAGCTCCTCCTCTCGACTTAGCCGCGGGACCCAGTACTTC. The chain combines TRBV7-2 with TRBJ2-5; D uncertain. This CDR3 has 16 amino acids. The V gene lost 4 bases and the J gene lost 7 bases, with 22 bases spanning the gap. Germline CDR1 SGHTA, CDR2 FQGNSA.

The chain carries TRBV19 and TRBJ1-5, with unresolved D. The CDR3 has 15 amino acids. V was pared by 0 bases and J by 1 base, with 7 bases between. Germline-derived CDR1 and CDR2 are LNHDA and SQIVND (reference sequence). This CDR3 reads CASSIDSNSNQPQHF. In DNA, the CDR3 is TGTGCCAGTAGTATAGACAGTAACAGCAATCAGCCCCAGCATTTT.

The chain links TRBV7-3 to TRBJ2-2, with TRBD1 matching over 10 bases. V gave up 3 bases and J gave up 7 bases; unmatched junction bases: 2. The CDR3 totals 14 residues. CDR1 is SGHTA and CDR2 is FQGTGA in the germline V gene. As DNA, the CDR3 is TGTGCCAGCAGCTTCGGGACAGGGGTCGGGGAGCTGTTTTTT. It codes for CASSFGTGVGELFF.

The CDR3: CASRTSGPEQYF. CDR3 DNA: TGTGCCAGTCGGACTAGCGGGCCCGAGCAGTACTTC. The chain carries TRBV12-3 or TRBV12-4 and TRBJ2-7; 11 nucleotides line up with TRBD2. The CDR3 loop spans 12 amino acids. V lost 9 bases, J lost 6 bases, and 4 bases stayed unmatched.

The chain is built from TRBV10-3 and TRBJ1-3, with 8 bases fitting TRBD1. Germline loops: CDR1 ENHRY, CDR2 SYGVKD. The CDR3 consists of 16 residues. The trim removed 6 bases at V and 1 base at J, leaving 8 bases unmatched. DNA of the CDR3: TGTGCCATCAGGGACAGGGACTGGTATTCTGGAAACACCATATATTTT. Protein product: CAIRDRDWYSGNTIYF.

This CDR3 is CASSLRGLAGVGADTQYF. In DNA, the CDR3 is TGTGCCAGCAGCTTGAGGGGACTAGCGGGGGTCGGCGCAGATACGCAGTATTTT. The J gene is TRBJ2-3, the V gene TRBV5-4; 14 bases map to TRBD2. Trimming at V came to 1 base and at J to 4 bases, leaving 8 bases not matched to a gene. Germline V gives CDR1 SGHNT, CDR2 YYREEE (reference sequence). The CDR3 contains 18 residues.

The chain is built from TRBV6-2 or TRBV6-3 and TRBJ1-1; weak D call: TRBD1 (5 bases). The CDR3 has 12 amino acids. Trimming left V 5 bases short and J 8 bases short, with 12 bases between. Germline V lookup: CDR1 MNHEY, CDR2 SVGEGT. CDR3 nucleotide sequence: TGTGCCAGCAGTGGCGGGACCTGGGAAGCTTTCTTT. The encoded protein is CASSGGTWEAFF.

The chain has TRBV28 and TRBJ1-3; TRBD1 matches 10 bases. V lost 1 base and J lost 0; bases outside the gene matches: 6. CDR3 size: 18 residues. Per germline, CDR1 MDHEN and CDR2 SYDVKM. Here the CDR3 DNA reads TGTGCCAGCAGTTTATCGTTTGGGACAGGGGACTCTGGAAACACCATATATTTT. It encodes CASSLSFGTGDSGNTIYF.

DNA of the CDR3: TGTGCCACCAGGGGCGCAGGCACAGATACGCAGTATTTT. Protein: CATRGAGTDTQYF. This chain uses TRBV24-1 with TRBJ2-3, with unresolved D. The CDR3 runs to 13 residues. CDR1 KGHDR and CDR2 SFDVKD come from the germline V gene. V dropped 7 bases and J dropped 1 base, with 8 bases sitting between them.

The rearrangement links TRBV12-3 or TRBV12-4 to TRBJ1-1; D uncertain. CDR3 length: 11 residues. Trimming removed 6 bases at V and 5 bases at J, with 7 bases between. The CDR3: CASSPRTEAFF. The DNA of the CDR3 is TGTGCCAGCAGCCCGAGGACTGAAGCTTTCTTT.

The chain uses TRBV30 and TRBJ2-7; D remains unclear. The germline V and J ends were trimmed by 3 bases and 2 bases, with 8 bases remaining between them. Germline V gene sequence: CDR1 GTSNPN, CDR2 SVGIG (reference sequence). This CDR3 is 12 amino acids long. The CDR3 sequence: CAWSLGPYEQYF. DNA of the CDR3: TGTGCCTGGAGCCTAGGCCCCTACGAGCAGTACTTC.

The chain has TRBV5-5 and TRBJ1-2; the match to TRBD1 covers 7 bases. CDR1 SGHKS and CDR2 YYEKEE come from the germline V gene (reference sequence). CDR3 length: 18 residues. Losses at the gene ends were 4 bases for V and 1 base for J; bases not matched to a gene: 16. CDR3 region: CASSQTPSGTADNYGYTF. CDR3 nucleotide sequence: TGTGCCAGCAGCCAAACCCCTTCCGGGACAGCAGATAACTATGGCTACACCTTC.

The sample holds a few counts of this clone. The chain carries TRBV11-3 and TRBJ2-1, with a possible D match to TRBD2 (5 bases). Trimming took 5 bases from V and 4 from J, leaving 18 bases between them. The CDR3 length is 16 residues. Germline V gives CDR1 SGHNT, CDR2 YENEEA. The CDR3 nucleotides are TGTGCCAGCAGCCTCCCCATTGGCGGCGGGTACAATGAGCAGTTCTTC. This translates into CASSLPIGGGYNEQFF.

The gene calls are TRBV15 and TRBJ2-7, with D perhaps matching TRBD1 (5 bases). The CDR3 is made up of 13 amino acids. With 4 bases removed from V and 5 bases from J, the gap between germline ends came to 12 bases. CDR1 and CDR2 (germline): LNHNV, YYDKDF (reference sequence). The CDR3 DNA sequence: TGTGCCACCAGCATAGGACATAGCAACGAGCAGTACTTC. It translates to CATSIGHSNEQYF.

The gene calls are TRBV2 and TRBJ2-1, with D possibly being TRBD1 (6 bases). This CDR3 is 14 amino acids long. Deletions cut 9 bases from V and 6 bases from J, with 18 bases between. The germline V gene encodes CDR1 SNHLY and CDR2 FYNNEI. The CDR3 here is CARESGTKGNEQFF. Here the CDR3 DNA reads TGTGCCAGGGAGTCCGGGACAAAGGGCAATGAGCAGTTCTTC.

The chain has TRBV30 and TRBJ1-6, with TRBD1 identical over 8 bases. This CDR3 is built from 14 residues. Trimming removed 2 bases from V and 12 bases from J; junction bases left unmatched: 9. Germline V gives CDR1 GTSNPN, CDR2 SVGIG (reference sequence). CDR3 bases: TGTGCCTGGAGTAAGGGACAGGAGGGGGTACCCCTCCACTTT. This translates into CAWSKGQEGVPLHF.

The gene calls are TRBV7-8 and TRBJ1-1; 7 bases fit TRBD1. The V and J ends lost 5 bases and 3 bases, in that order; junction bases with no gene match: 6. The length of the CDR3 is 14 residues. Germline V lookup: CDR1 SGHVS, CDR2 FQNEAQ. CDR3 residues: CASSEQGTYTEAFF. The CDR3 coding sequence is TGTGCCAGCAGCGAACAGGGGACATACACTGAAGCTTTCTTT.

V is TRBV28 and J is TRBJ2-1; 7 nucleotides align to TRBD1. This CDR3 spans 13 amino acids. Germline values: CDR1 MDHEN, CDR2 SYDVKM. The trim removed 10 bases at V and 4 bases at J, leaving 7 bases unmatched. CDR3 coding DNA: TGTGCCACACGACAGGGCGTTTACAATGAGCAGTTCTTC. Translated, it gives CATRQGVYNEQFF.

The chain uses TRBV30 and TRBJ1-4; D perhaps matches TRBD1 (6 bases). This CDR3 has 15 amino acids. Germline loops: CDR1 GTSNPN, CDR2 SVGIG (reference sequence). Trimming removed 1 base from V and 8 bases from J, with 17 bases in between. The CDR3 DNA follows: TGTGCCTGGAGTGGACTACAGGGATTGGGAGAAAAACTGTTTTTT. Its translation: CAWSGLQGLGEKLFF. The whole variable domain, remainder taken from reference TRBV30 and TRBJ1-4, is SQTIHQWPATLVQPVGSPLSLECTVEGTSNPNLYWYRQAAGRGLQLLFYSVGIGQISSEVPQNLSASRPQDRQFILSSKKLLLSDSGFYLCAWSGLQGLGEKLFFGSGTQLSVL.

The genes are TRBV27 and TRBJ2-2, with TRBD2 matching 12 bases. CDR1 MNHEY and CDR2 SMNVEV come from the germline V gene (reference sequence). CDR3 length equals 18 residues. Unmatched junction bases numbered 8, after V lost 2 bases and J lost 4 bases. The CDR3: CASSLRSSGREITGELFF. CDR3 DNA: TGTGCCAGCAGTTTACGCTCTAGCGGGAGGGAAATCACCGGGGAGCTGTTTTTT.

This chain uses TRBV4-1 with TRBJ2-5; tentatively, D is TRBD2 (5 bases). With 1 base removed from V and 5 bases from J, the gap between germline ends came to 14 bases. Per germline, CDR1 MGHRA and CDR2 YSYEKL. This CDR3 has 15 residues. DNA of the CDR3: TGCGCCAGCAGCCAAGGTGGACTCAGGACCGAGACCCAGTACTTC. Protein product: CASSQGGLRTETQYF.

CDR3: CSFRDIRTPEAFF. CDR3 sequence (DNA): TGCAGCTTCCGGGACATCCGAACGCCTGAAGCTTTCTTT. V is TRBV29-1 and J is TRBJ1-1; possibly TRBD1 for D (6 bases). CDR3 length: 13 amino acids. The germline V and J ends were trimmed by 8 bases and 6 bases, with 19 bases remaining between them. Germline-derived CDR1 and CDR2 are SQVTM and ANQGSEA. Full variable domain (rest looked up from reference TRBV29-1 and TRBJ1-1): SAVISQKPSRDICQRGTSLTIQCQVDSQVTMMFWYRQQPGQSLTLIATANQGSEATYESGFVIDKFPISRPNLTFSTLTVSNMSPEDSSIYLCSFRDIRTPEAFFGQGTRLTVV.

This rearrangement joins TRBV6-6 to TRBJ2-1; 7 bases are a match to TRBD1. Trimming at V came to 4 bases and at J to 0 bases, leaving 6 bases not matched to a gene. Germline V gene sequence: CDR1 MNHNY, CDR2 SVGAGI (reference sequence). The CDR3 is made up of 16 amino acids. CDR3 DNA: TGTGCCAGCAGTTCCACAGGGGCAAGCTCCTACAATGAGCAGTTCTTC. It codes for CASSSTGASSYNEQFF.

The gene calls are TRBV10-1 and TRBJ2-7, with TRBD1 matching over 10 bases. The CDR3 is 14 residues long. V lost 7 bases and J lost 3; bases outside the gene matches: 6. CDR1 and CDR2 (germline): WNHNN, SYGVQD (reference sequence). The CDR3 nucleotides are TGCGCCAGCATAGGGACAGGGGAGTTCTACGAGCAGTACTTC. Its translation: CASIGTGEFYEQYF.

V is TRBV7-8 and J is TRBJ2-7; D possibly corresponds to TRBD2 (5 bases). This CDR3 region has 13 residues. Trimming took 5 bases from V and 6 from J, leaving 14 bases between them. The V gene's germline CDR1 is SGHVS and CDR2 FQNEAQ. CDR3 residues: CASSPREGSEQYF. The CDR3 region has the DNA TGTGCCAGCAGCCCCCGAGAGGGAAGCGAGCAGTACTTC. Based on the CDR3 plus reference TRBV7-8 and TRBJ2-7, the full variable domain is GAGVSQSPRYKVAKRGQDVALRCDPISGHVSLFWYQQALGQGPEFLTYFQNEAQLDKSGLPSDRFFAERPEGSVSTLKIQRTQQEDSAVYLCASSPREGSEQYFGPGTRLTVT.